The present TCR beta chain was sequenced within a study of blood T cell repertoires in COVID-19. For the study at large: Italy, Spain and the United States were the sources of the convalescent and acute COVID-19 samples. The cDNA or gDNA used as material had been derived from T cells, B-cell-depleted T cells, or PBMCs.

It was during active infection that Seattle patients were enrolled and then longitudinally followed. The CDR3 runs to 16 residues. Germline CDR1 and CDR2: LGHDT and YNNKEL (reference sequence). V shed 1 base and J shed 2 bases, with 9 bases lying between them. How the authors handled the data: Amplifying reference gene primers gave estimates of nucleated cell counts. Data came from immunoSEQ multiplex PCR; TCRdb stores just in-frame clones and leaves some out. The V and J calls and clone size come from that table; D and trimming were worked out from the DNA. The sample yields about 130,000 clones, 70% to 80% seen once.

Sequenced input: peripheral blood. This clonotype was sampled from a woman in her seventies with COVID-19, enrolled during active disease. V and J are TRBV3-1 (or the pseudogene TRBV3-2) and TRBJ1-6; D uncertain. CDR3 sequence reads: CASSQVTAPYNSPLHF. CDR3 nucleotide sequence: TGTGCCAGCAGCCAAGTAACAGCACCCTATAATTCACCCCTCCACTTT.